Shown below are 17 T cell receptor beta chains from a single sample sequenced in a study of CD8+ T cells in alopecia areata. RNA was extracted and reverse transcribed into cDNA as the sequencing template. Some clones are missing from TCRdb's copy, which holds only in-frame ones; the method was immunoSEQ multiplex PCR. Of 110,000 to 150,000 clones in the sample, around three fifths are singletons; the top ten hold about 6.8%. Sequenced material: CD4+ T cells sorted from blood, taken at week 0. These TCRs come from a human donor with alopecia areata.

CDR3 in amino acids: CTVTENYGYTF. CDR3 DNA: TGCACCGTGACAGAGAACTATGGCTACACCTTC. The chain uses TRBV29-1 and TRBJ1-2; D may be TRBD1 (5 bases). This CDR3 spans 11 amino acids. The germline V gene has CDR1 SQVTM and CDR2 ANQGSEA.

The V gene is TRBV7-2, the J gene TRBJ1-2; D is perhaps TRBD1 (5 bases). The ends were cut back, 5 bases at V and 4 bases at J, with 20 bases in the middle. Germline V lookup: CDR1 SGHTA, CDR2 FQGNSA. This CDR3 is built from 16 residues. For the CDR3, the DNA is TGTGCCAGCAGCCAAGGGGAGGGTATAAGTAGCTATGGCTACACCTTC. Encoded protein: CASSQGEGISSYGYTF.

The chain joins TRBV5-1 to TRBJ1-1; D ambiguous. V lost 1 base and J lost 1, with 8 bases in between. Per germline, CDR1 SGHRS and CDR2 YFSETQ. The CDR3 totals 14 residues. The CDR3 DNA reads as TGCGCCAGCAGCTTGAGGCAGACGAACACTGAAGCTTTCTTT. Its translation: CASSLRQTNTEAFF.

This chain links TRBV2 with TRBJ2-2, with a weak D call TRBD1 (5 bases). CDR1 SNHLY and CDR2 FYNNEI come from the germline V gene. Trimming stripped 5 bases from V and 2 bases from J, with 12 bases between. The CDR3 is 15 residues long. The CDR3 DNA sequence: TGTGCCAGCAGTAGACAGACCGCCAACACCGGGGAGCTGTTTTTT. This translates into CASSRQTANTGELFF. The complete variable domain, with remaining parts taken from reference TRBV2 and TRBJ2-2, reads EPEVTQTPSHQVTQMGQEVILRCVPISNHLYFYWYRQILGQKVEFLVSFYNNEISEKSEIFDDQFSVERPDGSNFTLKIRSTKLEDSAMYFCASSRQTANTGELFFGEGSRLTVL.

In this sample, this clone turned up once. The chain employs TRBV5-4 and TRBJ2-3; D is perhaps TRBD1 (6 bases). Germline-derived CDR1 and CDR2 are SGHNT and YYREEE (reference sequence). The CDR3 consists of 14 residues. V was shortened by 3 bases and J by 2 bases, with 10 bases between the two germline ends. CDR3 protein: CASSYGQPTDTQYF. CDR3 in DNA: TGTGCCAGCAGCTATGGACAGCCCACAGATACGCAGTATTTT.

The rearrangement links TRBV2 to TRBJ1-2, with D perhaps TRBD1 (6 bases). V dropped 7 bases and J dropped 4 bases, with 13 bases sitting between them. Germline V gives CDR1 SNHLY, CDR2 FYNNEI. The CDR3 extends over 13 amino acids. The CDR3 loop reads CASKSGAPYGYTF. Written as DNA, the CDR3 is TGTGCCAGCAAGTCGGGGGCCCCCTATGGCTACACCTTC.

The V gene is TRBV15, the J gene TRBJ2-1; D possibly matches TRBD1 or TRBD2 (5 bases each). The CDR3 is made up of 15 amino acids. Germline V CDR1 and CDR2: LNHNV, YYDKDF (reference sequence). V lost 1 base and J 6 bases, leaving 13 bases between the germline ends. The CDR3 bases are TGTGCCACCAGCAGAGCGGGTCTGGGGGTCAATGAGCAGTTCTTC. Translating it yields CATSRAGLGVNEQFF.

This clone occurred once. The CDR3 nucleotides read TGTGCCAGCAGCTTATTAGCGGGGACTGAGCAGTTCTTC. Encoded protein: CASSLLAGTEQFF. The chain has TRBV11-2 and TRBJ2-1; 8 bases are a match to TRBD2. The CDR3 loop spans 13 amino acids. The V and J ends lost 2 bases and 9 bases, in that order; junction bases with no gene match: 3. Germline CDR1 is SGHAT and CDR2 is FQNNGV.

The rearrangement links TRBV15 to TRBJ2-3; D unresolved. CDR1 and CDR2 (germline): LNHNV, YYDKDF (reference sequence). The CDR3 sequence is 12 residues long. Trimming stripped 5 bases from V and 1 base from J, with 4 bases between. CDR3 DNA sequence: TGTGCCACCAGCTGGGGCACAGATACGCAGTATTTT. As protein: CATSWGTDTQYF.

V is TRBV30 and J is TRBJ1-6, with unresolved D. The V and J ends lost 2 bases and 6 bases respectively, with 8 bases between them. Looked up from germline, CDR1 is GTSNPN and CDR2 is SVGIG (reference sequence). The CDR3 is 13 amino acids. DNA of the CDR3: TGTGCCTGGAGTACGCAGCCTAATTCACCCCTCCACTTT. It yields the protein CAWSTQPNSPLHF.

The chain is built from TRBV4-1 and TRBJ1-3; D remains ambiguous. Germline values: CDR1 MGHRA, CDR2 YSYEKL. Trimming shortened V by 1 base and J by 4 bases, and 11 bases separated the two germline ends. The CDR3 covers 15 residues. The DNA of the CDR3 is TGCGCCAGCAGCCAAGTAGCAGTGGCGGGAAACACCATATATTTT. Translation: CASSQVAVAGNTIYF.

V usage is TRBV2 and J usage is TRBJ2-5; possibly TRBD2 for D (5 bases). The CDR3 spans 13 residues. Germline V lookup: CDR1 SNHLY, CDR2 FYNNEI. V was trimmed by 7 bases and J by 4 bases, leaving 13 bases between them. Here the CDR3 reads CASIPGLPETQYF. The CDR3 nucleotides read TGTGCCAGCATTCCAGGACTCCCAGAGACCCAGTACTTC.

The V call is TRBV9, the J call TRBJ2-1; the D gene is possibly TRBD2 (5 bases). With 0 bases removed from V and 6 bases from J, the gap between germline ends came to 10 bases. In germline, CDR1 is SGDLS, CDR2 YYNGEE. This CDR3 contains 14 residues. The CDR3 DNA follows: TGTGCCAGCAGCGTAGCTAGTGCGGGCAATGAGCAGTTCTTC. As protein: CASSVASAGNEQFF.

In DNA, the CDR3 is TGTGCCAGCAATCGAGGGGGGATTGGCAATCAGCCCCAGCATTTT. It is translated as CASNRGGIGNQPQHF. V usage is TRBV2 and J usage is TRBJ1-5; tentatively, D is TRBD1 (6 bases). Germline CDR1 reads SNHLY; CDR2 reads FYNNEI. The CDR3 has 15 amino acids. V was pared by 7 bases and J by 2 bases, with 15 bases between.

The chain uses TRBV30 and TRBJ2-6; no clear D gene. The CDR3 runs 13 residues. CDR1 and CDR2 from the germline V gene are GTSNPN and SVGIG (reference sequence). Deletions cut 8 bases from V and 2 bases from J, with 10 bases between. CDR3 protein: CAVSITGANVLTF. CDR3 bases: TGTGCCGTATCAATCACTGGGGCCAACGTCCTGACTTTC.

The V gene is TRBV29-1, the J gene TRBJ2-1, with D unclear. The germline CDR1 and CDR2 sequences are SQVTM and ANQGSEA. CDR3 length equals 12 residues. The V end was cut by 1 base, the J end by 7 bases, with 8 bases between. The DNA of the CDR3 is TGCAGCGTTGAAGTGCTTGGGAATGAGCAGTTCTTC. This translates into CSVEVLGNEQFF.

This clone has a handful of counts. The chain joins TRBV7-2 to TRBJ1-5; no definite D call. The CDR3 has 16 residues. Trimming removed 5 bases from V and 3 bases from J, with 17 bases in between. The germline CDR1 and CDR2 sequences are SGHTA and FQGNSA. The CDR3 DNA is TGTGCCAGCAGCCCTAGTTTAACAGTTTCCAATCAGCCCCAGCATTTT. Residues: CASSPSLTVSNQPQHF.